This T cell receptor (beta chain) was obtained from a study of control samples from healthy donors and cancer patients. Profiling relied on immunoSEQ multiplex PCR, and the TCRdb table lists in-frame clones only, not all of them. The table records some 64,000 clones, roughly nine tenths of them present only once. The sequencing sample was made of PBMCs. The sequence was obtained from a woman aged 50 to 65 with colorectal cancer.

Written as DNA, the CDR3 is TGTGCCAGCAGCCGGGGGACAGAAGCTAACTATGGCTACACCTTC. It translates to CASSRGTEANYGYTF. The chain is built from TRBV3-1 (or the pseudogene TRBV3-2) and TRBJ1-2, with 7 bases matching TRBD1. Germline CDR1 LGHDT, CDR2 YNNKEL (reference sequence). The CDR3 extends over 15 amino acids. Trimming took 4 bases from V and 0 from J; bases not matched to a gene: 5.